This T cell receptor (beta chain) was identified in a study of shared clonotypes between healthy human individuals. Study details: Sampling drew on donors who were two women and three men aged 18 to 49.

Germline loops: CDR1 MNHEY, CDR2 SMNVEV (reference sequence). CDR3 length equals 13 residues. The V end was cut by 8 bases, the J end by 4 bases, with 13 bases between. General study results and limits: A generally larger estimated richness was seen in naive subsets than in memory subsets.

Assay used: immunoSEQ multiplex PCR; TCRdb lists only in-frame clones, some missing. The profile shows 500,000 to 550,000 clones, more than 95% of them singletons. With regard to this clone: Its antigen is currently unknown.

The authors divided CD4+ cells into CD45RA+ naive and CD45RA-negative memory subsets. This sequence originates from a woman aged 25 to 45 in good health. The chain couples TRBV27 to TRBJ2-3, with D hard to call. The sequenced sample consisted of naive CD4+ T cells sorted from blood. The subset denotes: CD45RA+ positively selected. CDR3 bases: TGTGCCAGCTGCGTTTCTTTCGCAGATACGCAGTATTTT. Translation: CASCVSFADTQYF.